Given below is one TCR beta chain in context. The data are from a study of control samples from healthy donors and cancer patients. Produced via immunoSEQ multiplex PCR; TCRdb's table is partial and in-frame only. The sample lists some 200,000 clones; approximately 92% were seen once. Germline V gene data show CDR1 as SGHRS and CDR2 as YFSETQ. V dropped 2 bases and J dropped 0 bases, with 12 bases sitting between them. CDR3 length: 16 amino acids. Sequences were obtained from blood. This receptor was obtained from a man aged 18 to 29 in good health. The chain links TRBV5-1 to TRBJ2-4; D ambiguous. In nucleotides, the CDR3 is TGCGCCAGCAGCTTCGACACGTCCTTAGCCAAAAACATTCAGTACTTC. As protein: CASSFDTSLAKNIQYF.